This T cell receptor beta chain derives from a study of blood T cell repertoires in COVID-19. V lost 5 bases and J lost 2; bases outside the gene matches: 8. The CDR3 has 16 residues. CDR1 is SGHVS, CDR2 FQNEAQ, per germline. Generated by immunoSEQ multiplex PCR, the TCRdb table keeps only in-frame clones and is missing some. The sample consists of approximately 350,000 clones, 83% of them appearing once. The TCR was taken from a woman aged 45-65 years who had recovered from COVID-19. The gene calls are TRBV7-8 and TRBJ2-7; the match to TRBD2 covers 11 bases. Sequences were obtained from PBMCs or T cells enriched from blood (not recorded which). The CDR3 region is CASSRKIAGGPYEQYF. CDR3 DNA sequence: TGTGCCAGCAGCCGAAAAATAGCGGGAGGGCCCTACGAGCAGTACTTC.